This is a list of T cell receptor beta chains from one sample in a study of blood T cell repertoires in COVID-19. Using immunoSEQ multiplex PCR, the repertoire was profiled, and TCRdb retains in-frame clones only, with some absent. Of some 140,000 clones in the sample, around three quarters are singletons; the top ten hold about an eighth. The sequencing sample was made of peripheral blood. These receptors were obtained from an elderly man with acute or convalescent COVID-19. Both conserved end residues are part of each CDR3. A D gene is named only where the DNA matches it firmly. Some rows have no size entry. The others give once, few or many, or a class for an expanded clone.

>TRBV6-2/TRBV6-3|16|TRBJ2-1|.|.
TGTGCCAGCGGCCCTGCTGGAACCGACAACTACAATGAGCAGTTCTTC
CASGPAGTDNYNEQFF
>TRBV7-9|15|TRBJ2-3|TRBD2|.
TGTGCCAGCAGCCCTTGGACTAGCGGCACAGATACGCAGTATTTT
CASSPWTSGTDTQYF
>TRBV7-2|16|TRBJ2-5|.|.
TGTGCCAGCAGCTTAGGCCGCGGGGTCGGTCAAGAGACCCAGTACTTC
CASSLGRGVGQETQYF
>TRBV18|15|TRBJ2-1|TRBD1|.
TGTGCCAGCTCACGTCCCGGGACAGGGAACAATGAGCAGTTCTTC
CASSRPGTGNNEQFF
>TRBV11-2|14|TRBJ1-4|.|.
TGTGCCAGCAGCCTCATGGGAGCTAATGAAAAACTGTTTTTT
CASSLMGANEKLFF
>TRBV9|14|TRBJ2-5|.|.
TGTGCCAGCAGCGCCGGACAGCCCCAAGAGACCCAGTACTTC
CASSAGQPQETQYF
>TRBV27|15|TRBJ2-5|TRBD2|once
TGTGCCAGCAAGCCTAGCGGGGGTCTAGGAGAGACCCAGTACTTC
CASKPSGGLGETQYF
>TRBV11-3|14|TRBJ1-1|TRBD1|.
TGTGCCAGCAGCCCAGGGACAGGGAACACTGAAGCTTTCTTT
CASSPGTGNTEAFF
>TRBV2|14|TRBJ2-2|.|.
TGTGCCGGGGACGGGGGGCGGAGCACCGGGGAGCTGTTTTTT
CAGDGGRSTGELFF
>TRBV28|12|TRBJ1-2|.|.
TGTGCCAGCAGGGACAGAGACTATGGCTACACCTTC
CASRDRDYGYTF
>TRBV4-3|18|TRBJ2-3|TRBD2|.
TGCGCCAGCAGCCAAGTATACCTAGCGGGGGCCGGGGTAGATACGCAGTATTTT
CASSQVYLAGAGVDTQYF
>TRBV30|15|TRBJ2-5|TRBD1|.
TGTGCCTGGAGCCGGGACAGGGACTACCAAGAGACCCAGTACTTC
CAWSRDRDYQETQYF
>TRBV2|11|TRBJ2-7|.|.
TGTGCCAGCAGTGCCCTTTACGAGCAGTACTTC
CASSALYEQYF
>TRBV10-3|16|TRBJ2-2|TRBD2|.
TGTGCCATCAGTCTGACTAGCGGGGAGGACACCGGGGAGCTGTTTTTT
CAISLTSGEDTGELFF
>TRBV20-1|11|TRBJ1-5|.|once
TGCAGTGCTACTTCGGGGCAGCCCCAGCATTTT
CSATSGQPQHF
>TRBV18|15|TRBJ2-2|TRBD1|.
TGTGCCAGCTCACCACGGGACAGCCCCACCGGGGAGCTGTTTTTT
CASSPRDSPTGELFF
>TRBV7-2|12|TRBJ1-2|.|.
TGTGCCAGCAGCTACAGGGCCGGTGGCTACACCTTC
CASSYRAGGYTF
>TRBV7-9|14|TRBJ1-1|.|.
TGTGCCAGCAGCTTAAACGTGGGGCGGACTGAAGCTTTCTTT
CASSLNVGRTEAFF
>TRBV4-3|15|TRBJ1-6|.|.
TGCGCCAGCAGCCAAGATTATCCCCCTAATTCACCCCTCCACTTT
CASSQDYPPNSPLHF
>TRBV10-3|12|TRBJ1-1|.|.
TGTGCCATCAGTGGCGGGGATACTGAAGCTTTCTTT
CAISGGDTEAFF
>TRBV4-2|12|TRBJ1-1|TRBD1|.
TGTGCCAGCAGCCTGGAACAGGGGAAAGCTTTCTTT
CASSLEQGKAFF
>TRBV9|19|TRBJ2-1|TRBD2|.
TGTGCCAGCAGCCCAGGACTAGCGGGGGGCCAGAGCTCCTACAATGAGCAGTTCTTC
CASSPGLAGGQSSYNEQFF
>TRBV11-3|16|TRBJ2-3|TRBD2|.
TGTGCCAGCAGCCTCCAAGGGACTAGCGGAAGCGATACGCAGTATTTT
CASSLQGTSGSDTQYF
>TRBV28|16|TRBJ1-6|.|.
TGTGCCAGCAGCCACCAGACAGGTGCTCCTAATTCACCCCTCCACTTT
CASSHQTGAPNSPLHF
>TRBV5-4|14|TRBJ2-7|TRBD1|.
TGTGCCAGCAGCCGGGACAGAAACCCATACGAGCAGTACTTC
CASSRDRNPYEQYF